This TCR beta chain was captured in a study of T-cell memory formation after mild COVID-19 (dated by TCRdb to 2020 to 2022). With respect to the entire study: TCR sequence clusters from the two donors were largely donor specific. In a couple of donors, T-cell clones that expanded and contracted after mild COVID-19 were tracked by sequencing TCRalpha and TCRbeta repertoires over time. Two young, previously healthy adult volunteers, one female and one male, were included in the cohort.

PBMCs were isolated by Ficoll-Paque density gradient centrifugation. The CDR3 runs 15 residues from the cysteine to the phenylalanine. CDR3 DNA only is kept here, 45 bases in frame from base 1. The germline V gene yields SGHVS for CDR1 and FQNEAQ for CDR2. V lost 5 bases and J lost 6 bases, and the count of bases not matched to a germline gene is 4. Beyond this particular receptor, the publication reports: The study included only two mild cases, and larger cohorts that include severe cases with pre-infection samples were judged to be necessary. Clones contracting from day 15 to 85 had balanced CD4/CD8 phenotypes, while a second wave expanding from day 15 to 37 was biased towards CD4+. Some responding clones were detected in pre-infection memory, suggesting pre-existing cross-reactive memory T cells joined the SARS-CoV-2 response. SARS-CoV-2 specificity of the second-wave clones peaking on day 37 was not confirmed. Contracting CD4+ clones were located mainly in the CM and EM memory subsets, whereas CD8+ clones were found to be enriched in EMRA.

To note about this clonotype: The target of this receptor is not known. It has no much larger one-base neighbor in the sample; base qualities were not kept.

Instrument on record: Illumina NovaSeq 6000. TCRalpha and TCRbeta cDNA libraries were built by 5'RACE with constant-segment primers, adding sample barcodes and unique molecular identifiers. Trizol reagent was used to extract RNA from every sample. Amplification of the libraries took two PCR steps, and the second step added a second sample barcode plus Illumina TruSeq adapters. Sequencing of libraries was performed on an Illumina NovaSeq with 2 x 150 bp paired-end reads. The paper's data handling went like this. The reads were demultiplexed and collapsed into UMI-guided consensus sequences using migec v1.2.7. Using mixcr v2.1.11, UMI consensuses were aligned to TRA and TRB V and J templates and then assembled into clonotypes. Expanded or contracted clonotypes were those called significant by both edgeR and NoisET, with noise models trained on biological replicates. edgeR calls used a false discovery rate-adjusted p below 0.01 and a log2 fold-change threshold of 1. As an exploratory analysis of dynamics, max-normalized trajectories of the 1000 most abundant clonotypes were examined by PCA with hierarchical clustering. Each responding clone was given a CD4 or CD8 phenotype based on the CD4+ and CD8+ repertoires, which had been sequenced separately. TCRdb trimmed public reads at Q25 via fastp, called clones via MiXCR and kept in-frame beta chains. Rows merge per CDR3 protein into single entries with the most common DNA and genes. The V and J calls, along with clone size, are taken from TCRdb and not from the paper's own processing. The sample contains under 200,000 distinct CDR3 sequences, 11% of them found a single time. Of the sample, around 3.8% falls within the top ten clones.

What was sequenced was PBMCs or a T cell subset sorted from them (not recorded which). The clonotype was recovered from a man younger than 35 who had mild COVID-19 (a few samples of this study predate the infection). The sample titles of this study are shuffled in the database, so cell type and time point are left out; the donor was told from shared clones. This chain is built from TRBV7-8 and TRBJ2-2; 12 middle bases align to TRBD1. The CDR3 is CASSRDRGLPGELFF. The DNA is TGTGCCAGCAGCCGGGACAGGGGGCTGCCCGGGGAGCTGTTTTTT. When the CDR3 is completed using the reference TRBV7-8 and TRBJ2-2 genes on either side, the full variable domain is GAGVSQSPRYKVAKRGQDVALRCDPISGHVSLFWYQQALGQGPEFLTYFQNEAQLDKSGLPSDRFFAERPEGSVSTLKIQRTQQEDSAVYLCASSRDRGLPGELFFGEGSRLTVL.